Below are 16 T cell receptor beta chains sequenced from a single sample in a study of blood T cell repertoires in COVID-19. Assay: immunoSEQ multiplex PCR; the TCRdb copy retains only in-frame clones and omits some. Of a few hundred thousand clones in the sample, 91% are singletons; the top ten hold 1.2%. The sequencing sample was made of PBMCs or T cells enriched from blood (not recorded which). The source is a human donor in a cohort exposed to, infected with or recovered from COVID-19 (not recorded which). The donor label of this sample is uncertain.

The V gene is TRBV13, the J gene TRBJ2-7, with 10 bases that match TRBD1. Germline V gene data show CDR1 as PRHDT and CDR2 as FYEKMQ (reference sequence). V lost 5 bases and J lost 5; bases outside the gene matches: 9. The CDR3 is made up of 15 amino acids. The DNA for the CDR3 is TGTGCCAGCAGCGCTGGTGGGACAGGGGCCCACGAGCAGTACTTC. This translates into CASSAGGTGAHEQYF. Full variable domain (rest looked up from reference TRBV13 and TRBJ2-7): AAGVIQSPRHLIKEKRETATLKCYPIPRHDTVYWYQQGPGQDPQFLISFYEKMQSDKGSIPDRFSAQQFSDYHSELNMSSLELGDSALYFCASSAGGTGAHEQYFGPGTRLTVT.

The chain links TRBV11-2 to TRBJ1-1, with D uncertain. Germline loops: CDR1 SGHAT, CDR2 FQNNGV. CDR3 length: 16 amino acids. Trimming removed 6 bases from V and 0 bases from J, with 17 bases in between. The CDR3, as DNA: TGTGCCAGCAGACATTCGGACGGACTCATGAACACTGAAGCTTTCTTT. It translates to CASRHSDGLMNTEAFF.

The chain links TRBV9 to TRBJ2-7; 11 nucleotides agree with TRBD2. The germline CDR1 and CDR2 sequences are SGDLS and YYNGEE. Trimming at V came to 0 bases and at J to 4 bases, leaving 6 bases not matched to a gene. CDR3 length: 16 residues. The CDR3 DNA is TGTGCCAGCAGCGTAGATTCCGGGACTAGCGGTTACGAGCAGTACTTC. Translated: CASSVDSGTSGYEQYF.

The CDR3 protein is CATSDLRLAGGPETQYF. The CDR3 coding sequence is TGTGCCACCAGTGATTTGAGGCTAGCGGGGGGGCCTGAGACCCAGTACTTC. The chain carries TRBV24-1 and TRBJ2-5, with 12 nucleotides matching TRBD2. Unmatched junction bases numbered 6, after V lost 0 bases and J lost 5 bases. Germline V lookup: CDR1 KGHDR, CDR2 SFDVKD. This CDR3 spans 17 amino acids.

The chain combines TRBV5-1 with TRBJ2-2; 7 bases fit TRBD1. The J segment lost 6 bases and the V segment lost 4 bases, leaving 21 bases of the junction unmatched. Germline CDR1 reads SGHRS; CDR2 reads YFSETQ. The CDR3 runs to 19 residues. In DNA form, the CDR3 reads TGCGCCAGCAGCCGAACTCCGGGGCAGGGGGAAAGAAAGGCCGGGGAGCTGTTTTTT. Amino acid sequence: CASSRTPGQGERKAGELFF.

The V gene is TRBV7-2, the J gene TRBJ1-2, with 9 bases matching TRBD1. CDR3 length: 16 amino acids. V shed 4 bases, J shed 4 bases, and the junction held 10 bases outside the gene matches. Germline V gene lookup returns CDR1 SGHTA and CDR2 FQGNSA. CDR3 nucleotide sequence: TGTGCCAGCAGCTCCTCTGACAGGGGGGGTCTCTATGGCTACACCTTC. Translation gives CASSSSDRGGLYGYTF. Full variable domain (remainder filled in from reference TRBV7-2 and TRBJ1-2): GAGVSQSPSNKVTEKGKDVELRCDPISGHTALYWYRQSLGQGLEFLIYFQGNSAPDKSGLPSDRFSAERTGGSVSTLTIQRTQQEDSAVYLCASSSSDRGGLYGYTFGSGTRLTVV.

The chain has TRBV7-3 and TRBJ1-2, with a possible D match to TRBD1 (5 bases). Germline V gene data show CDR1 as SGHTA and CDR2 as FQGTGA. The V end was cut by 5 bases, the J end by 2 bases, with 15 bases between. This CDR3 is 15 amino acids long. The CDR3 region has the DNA TGTGCCAGCAGCCCTGGCGGGACTTCCAACTATGGCTACACCTTC. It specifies CASSPGGTSNYGYTF.

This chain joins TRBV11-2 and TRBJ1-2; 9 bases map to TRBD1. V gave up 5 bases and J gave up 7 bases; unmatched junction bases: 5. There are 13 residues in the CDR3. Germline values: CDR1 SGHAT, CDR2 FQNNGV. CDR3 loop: CASSIDRGFGYTF. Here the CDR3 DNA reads TGTGCCAGCAGCATCGACAGGGGGTTTGGCTACACCTTC.

CDR3 region: CASSWGQANSYEQYF. DNA for the CDR3: TGTGCCAGCAGCTGGGGACAGGCGAATTCCTACGAGCAGTACTTC. This chain connects TRBV11-2 to TRBJ2-7; 8 bases agree with TRBD1. Trimming removed 4 bases from V and 1 base from J; junction bases left unmatched: 6. CDR1 and CDR2 (germline): SGHAT, FQNNGV. This CDR3 region has 15 residues. Combining the CDR3 with reference TRBV11-2 and TRBJ2-7 gives the whole variable domain EAGVAQSPRYKIIEKRQSVAFWCNPISGHATLYWYQQILGQGPKLLIQFQNNGVVDDSQLPKDRFSAERLKGVDSTLKIQPAKLEDSAVYLCASSWGQANSYEQYFGPGTRLTVT.

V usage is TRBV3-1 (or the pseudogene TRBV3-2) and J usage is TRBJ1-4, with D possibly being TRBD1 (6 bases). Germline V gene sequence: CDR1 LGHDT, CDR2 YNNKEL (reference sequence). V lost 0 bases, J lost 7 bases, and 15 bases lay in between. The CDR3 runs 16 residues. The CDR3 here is CASSQDRGTFTEKLFF. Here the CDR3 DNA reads TGTGCCAGCAGCCAAGATCGAGGGACATTCACTGAAAAACTGTTTTTT.

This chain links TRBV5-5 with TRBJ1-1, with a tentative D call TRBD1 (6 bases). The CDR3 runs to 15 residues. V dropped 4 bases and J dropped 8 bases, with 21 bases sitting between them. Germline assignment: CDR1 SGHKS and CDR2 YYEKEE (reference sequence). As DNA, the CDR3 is TGTGCCAGCAGCCTGGTCCGCAGGGGCGGCGGGGAAGCTTTCTTT. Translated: CASSLVRRGGGEAFF.

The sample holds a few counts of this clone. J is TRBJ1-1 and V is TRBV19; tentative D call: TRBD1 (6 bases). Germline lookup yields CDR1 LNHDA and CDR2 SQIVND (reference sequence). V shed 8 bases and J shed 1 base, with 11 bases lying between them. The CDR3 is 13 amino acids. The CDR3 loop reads CASWTASNTEAFF. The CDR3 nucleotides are TGTGCCAGTTGGACAGCATCGAACACTGAAGCTTTCTTT.

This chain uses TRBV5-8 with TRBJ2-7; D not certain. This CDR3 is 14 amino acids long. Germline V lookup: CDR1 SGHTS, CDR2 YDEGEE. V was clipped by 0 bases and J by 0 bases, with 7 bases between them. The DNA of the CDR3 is TGTGCCAGCAGCTTGGCCGGTGTCTCCTACGAGCAGTACTTC. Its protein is CASSLAGVSYEQYF.

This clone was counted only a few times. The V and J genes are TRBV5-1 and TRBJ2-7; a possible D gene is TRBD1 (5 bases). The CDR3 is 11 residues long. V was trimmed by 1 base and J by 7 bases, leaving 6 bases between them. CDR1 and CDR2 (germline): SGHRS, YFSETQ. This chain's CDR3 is CASSLKGEQYF. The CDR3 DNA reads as TGCGCCAGCAGCTTGAAGGGGGAGCAGTACTTC. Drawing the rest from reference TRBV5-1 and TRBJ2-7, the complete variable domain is KAGVTQTPRYLIKTRGQQVTLSCSPISGHRSVSWYQQTPGQGLQFLFEYFSETQRNKGNFPGRFSGRQFSNSRSEMNVSTLELGDSALYLCASSLKGEQYFGPGTRLTVT.

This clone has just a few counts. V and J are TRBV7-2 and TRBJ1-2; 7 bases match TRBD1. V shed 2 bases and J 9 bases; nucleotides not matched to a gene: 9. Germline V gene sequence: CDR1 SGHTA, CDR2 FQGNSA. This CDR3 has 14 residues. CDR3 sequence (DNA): TGTGCCAGCAGCTTAAGGGACAGCTGGAGGAGCTACACCTTC. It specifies CASSLRDSWRSYTF. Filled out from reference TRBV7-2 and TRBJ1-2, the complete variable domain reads GAGVSQSPSNKVTEKGKDVELRCDPISGHTALYWYRQSLGQGLEFLIYFQGNSAPDKSGLPSDRFSAERTGGSVSTLTIQRTQQEDSAVYLCASSLRDSWRSYTFGSGTRLTVV.

The CDR3 loop reads CASSYSRGQGYGYTF. The CDR3 region has the DNA TGTGCCAGCAGTTACTCGCGGGGGCAGGGCTATGGCTACACCTTC. The chain joins TRBV6-5 to TRBJ1-2; possible D gene TRBD1, 6 bases. There are 15 residues in the CDR3. Germline V lookup: CDR1 MNHEY, CDR2 SVGAGI. The V and J ends lost 0 bases and 4 bases respectively, with 12 bases between them.